This is a list of T cell receptor beta chains from one sample in a study of T cell responses to AZD1222 COVID-19 vaccine. Sequenced by immunoSEQ multiplex PCR; TCRdb stores in-frame clones only, minus some. This sample has 180,000 or so clones, with around 89% found just once. The starting material was peripheral blood, obtained 28 days after the second AZD1222 dose. The receptors were sampled from an adult who received the AZD1222 COVID-19 vaccine. Each CDR3 is given with its conserved first and last residue. The order of the fields is J gene, V gene, clone size, D gene, CDR3 DNA, CDR3 protein. D genes are given only for firm matches. The size field is filled for only some rows; it gives once, few, many or a size class.

>TRBJ2-3|TRBV10-3|NA|TRBD1
TGTGCCATCAGTGTACGGACAGGGATCACAGATACGCAGTATTTT
CAISVRTGITDTQYF
>TRBJ1-5|TRBV30|NA|NA
TGTGCCTGGGCGGACAGTAGCAATCAGCCCCAGCATTTT
CAWADSSNQPQHF
>TRBJ2-7|TRBV24-1|NA|NA
TGTGCCACCAGTGACCCCAGGGGTCCCACCCCCTACGAGCAGTACTTC
CATSDPRGPTPYEQYF
>TRBJ2-5|TRBV9|NA|NA
TGTGCCAGCAGCGTTAGGGGACCCCCAGAGACCCAGTACTTC
CASSVRGPPETQYF
>TRBJ1-1|TRBV11-2|NA|NA
TGTGCCAGCAGCACCGGACCAGGGACTGAAGCTTTCTTT
CASSTGPGTEAFF
>TRBJ2-7|TRBV27|NA|NA
TGTGCCAGCAGTTTAATGGGGCCGGCCTCACCTGGGGAGTACTTC
CASSLMGPASPGEYF
>TRBJ2-1|TRBV28|NA|NA
TGTGCCAGCAATTGGACTACCAACAATGAGCAGTTCTTC
CASNWTTNNEQFF
>TRBJ2-1|TRBV9|NA|NA
TGTGCCAGCAGCTCGCCTAGGGATGAGCAGTTCTTC
CASSSPRDEQFF
>TRBJ2-7|TRBV5-4|NA|NA
TGTGCCAGCAGCTTGGCCGGATCCTACGAGCAGTACTTC
CASSLAGSYEQYF
>TRBJ2-7|TRBV15|NA|TRBD1
TGTGCCACCAGCAGGGGACAGACCTACGAGCAGTACTTC
CATSRGQTYEQYF
>TRBJ2-7|TRBV9|NA|TRBD2
TGTGCCAGCAGCCGACTAGCGGGAGGTTCATCCTACGAGCAGTACTTC
CASSRLAGGSSYEQYF
>TRBJ2-7|TRBV9|NA|NA
TGTGCCAGCAGCTCAGGGGTTCCCTCCTACGAGCAGTACTTC
CASSSGVPSYEQYF
>TRBJ1-5|TRBV6-5|NA|NA
TGTGCCAGCATGATTGCGGGGGATCAGCCCCAGCATTTT
CASMIAGDQPQHF
>TRBJ2-1|TRBV6-4|NA|TRBD2
TGTGCCAGCAGTGCGAGTACTAGCGGGAGAGGGCACTACAATGAGCAGTTCTTC
CASSASTSGRGHYNEQFF
>TRBJ1-4|TRBV4-3|NA|NA
TGCGCCAGCAGCCAAGTCAGGGAGCTTAGGGAGGGCGAAAAACTGTTTTTT
CASSQVRELREGEKLFF
>TRBJ2-7|TRBV25-1|NA|NA
TGTGCCAGCAGCCAGACTAGTACCTACGAGCAGTACTTC
CASSQTSTYEQYF
>TRBJ2-2|TRBV4-3|NA|NA
TGCGCCAGCAGCCAAGGGCTAGTGGGGTCGAACACCGGGGAGCTGTTTTTT
CASSQGLVGSNTGELFF
>TRBJ2-4|TRBV28|NA|NA
TGTGCCAGCCTACTCCGGGGCAAAAACATTCAGTACTTC
CASLLRGKNIQYF
>TRBJ2-7|TRBV19|NA|NA
TGTGCCAGTTCGGTTGCAGGGGTACCCTACGAGCAGTACTTC
CASSVAGVPYEQYF
>TRBJ1-5|TRBV25-1|NA|NA
TGTGCCAGCAGTGGCTCAGGGTACAATCAGCCCCAGCATTTT
CASSGSGYNQPQHF
>TRBJ1-2|TRBV28|few|NA
TGTGCCAGCAGTTTAGACGCACAGATCTATGGCTACACCTTC
CASSLDAQIYGYTF
>TRBJ1-5|TRBV28|NA|TRBD1
TGTGCCAGCAGGCGGGACAGTAGGGGGTCCCAGCATTTT
CASRRDSRGSQHF
>TRBJ2-7|TRBV11-2|NA|NA
TGTGCCAGCAGCTTAGTTGGTAGCGCAGAGCCTACCTACGAGCAGTACTTC
CASSLVGSAEPTYEQYF
>TRBJ2-7|TRBV28|NA|NA
TGTGCCAGCAGTTTTTCGGGGATACCTACCTACGAGCAGTACTTC
CASSFSGIPTYEQYF
>TRBJ2-2|TRBV28|NA|TRBD1
TGTGCCAGCAGTTTGGCCGGGACAGGGGGCCACGGGGAGCTGTTTTTT
CASSLAGTGGHGELFF
>TRBJ2-3|TRBV10-1|NA|TRBD2
TGCGCCAGCAGTGGGACTAGCGGGTTGGGGACAGATACGCAGTATTTT
CASSGTSGLGTDTQYF
>TRBJ2-2|TRBV7-2|few|NA
TGTGCCAGCAGCTTAGGGCCGGGGTCCTCGAGAACCGGGGAGCTGTTTTTT
CASSLGPGSSRTGELFF
>TRBJ2-7|TRBV7-2|NA|TRBD2
TGTGCCAGCAGCTTAAGATGGCGGGAGGCCCCCTACGAGCAGTACTTC
CASSLRWREAPYEQYF
>TRBJ1-2|TRBV24-1|NA|NA
TGTGCCACCAGTGATTTGACAGGCTATGGCTACACCTTC
CATSDLTGYGYTF
>TRBJ2-7|TRBV28|NA|NA
TGTGCCAGCAGTTTAGACAGTTCCTACGAGCAGTACTTC
CASSLDSSYEQYF
>TRBJ1-1|TRBV18|NA|NA
TGTGCCAGCTCACCGCCCTCGGGGGGAACTAACACTGAAGCTTTCTTT
CASSPPSGGTNTEAFF
>TRBJ2-3|TRBV7-3|NA|TRBD1
TGTGCCAGCAGCGTGGGGACAGGGTCTAGCACAGATACGCAGTATTTT
CASSVGTGSSTDTQYF
>TRBJ2-3|TRBV4-1|NA|TRBD1
TGCGCCAGCAGCCAGGGTGACAGGGTACGCACAGATACGCAGTATTTT
CASSQGDRVRTDTQYF
>TRBJ2-7|TRBV5-8|NA|NA
TGTGCCGTAGATTCAAAGTTGGGCGGACTTGGTAGGTCTCCCTACGAGCAGTACTTC
CAVDSKLGGLGRSPYEQYF
>TRBJ2-7|TRBV5-1|NA|TRBD2
TGCGCCAGCAGCAGGGGACTAGCGGGAGTCGGTTCCTACGAGCAGTACTTC
CASSRGLAGVGSYEQYF
>TRBJ2-3|TRBV19|NA|NA
TGTGCCAGTACCCTTAACTTCGGGGAGAGTACGCAGTATTTT
CASTLNFGESTQYF
>TRBJ1-1|TRBV5-6|NA|NA
TGTGCCAGCAGCTTGTTAGGTCGGGACGGTGGAAGTGGTTTCTTT
CASSLLGRDGGSGFF
>TRBJ1-3|TRBV19|NA|TRBD1
TGTGCCAGTAGGACCGACCAGGGGGCTGGAAACACCATATATTTT
CASRTDQGAGNTIYF
>TRBJ2-7|TRBV9|NA|NA
TGTGCCAGCAGCGCCCACCCCCGCCCGGGGGACGAGCAGTACTTC
CASSAHPRPGDEQYF
>TRBJ2-3|TRBV11-3|NA|TRBD2
TGTGCCAGCAGCGCGACGAGCGGGACTAGCACAGATACGCAGTATTTT
CASSATSGTSTDTQYF
>TRBJ1-4|TRBV7-2|few|NA
TGTGCCAGCAGATCACCAGCTAATGAAAAACTGTTTTTT
CASRSPANEKLFF
>TRBJ1-6|TRBV3-1/TRBV3-2|NA|NA
TGTGCCAGCTGGGGCCCGGGCGCTTATAATTCACCCCTCCACTTT
CASWGPGAYNSPLHF
>TRBJ2-5|TRBV2|once|TRBD1
TGTGCCAGCAGGCTGACAGGGCTTTCGAAAGAGACCCAGTACTTC
CASRLTGLSKETQYF
>TRBJ2-3|TRBV28|NA|TRBD2
TGTGCCAGCAGTCCAGCGGGAGGGCCTAAAGATACGCAGTATTTT
CASSPAGGPKDTQYF
>TRBJ1-5|TRBV19|NA|NA
TGTGCCAGTAGTATTAGGGGGGAGGCCCAGCATTTT
CASSIRGEAQHF
>TRBJ1-3|TRBV7-9|once|NA
TGTGCCAGCAGCCGCGGGGTAATGGCTGGAAACACCATATATTTT
CASSRGVMAGNTIYF
>TRBJ1-4|TRBV27|NA|NA
TGTGCCAGCAGTGTCCGAGGGGCCACTAATGAAAAACTGTTTTTT
CASSVRGATNEKLFF
>TRBJ1-2|TRBV6-5|NA|NA
TGTGCCAGCAGTCCCCAACGACAGGCCGTGGAGGGCTACACCTTC
CASSPQRQAVEGYTF
>TRBJ1-5|TRBV19|NA|NA
TGTGCCAGTAGTCCTTACAGATCCATCGTTGGCAATCAGCCCCAGCATTTT
CASSPYRSIVGNQPQHF
>TRBJ2-7|TRBV2|NA|TRBD1
TGTGCTAAGGGGACAGGGCTGCAGCAGTACTTC
CAKGTGLQQYF
>TRBJ2-5|TRBV7-2|NA|NA
TGTGCCAGCAGCTTAGCGCGGGCTAGCTTGAAACGGGACCAGTACTTC
CASSLARASLKRDQYF
>TRBJ1-4|TRBV14|few|NA
TGTGCCAGCAGCCAGCGAGGGGGAAGAACTAATGAAAAACTGTTTTTT
CASSQRGGRTNEKLFF